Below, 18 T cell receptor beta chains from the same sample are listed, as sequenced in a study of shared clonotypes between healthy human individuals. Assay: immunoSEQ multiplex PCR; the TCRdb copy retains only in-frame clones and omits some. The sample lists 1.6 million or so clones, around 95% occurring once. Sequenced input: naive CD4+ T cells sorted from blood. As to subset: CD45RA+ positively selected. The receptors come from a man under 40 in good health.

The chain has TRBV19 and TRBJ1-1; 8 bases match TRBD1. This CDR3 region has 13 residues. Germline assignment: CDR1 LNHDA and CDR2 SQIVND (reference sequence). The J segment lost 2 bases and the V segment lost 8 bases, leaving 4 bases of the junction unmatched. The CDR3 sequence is CASSDRGNTEAFF. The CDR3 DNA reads TGTGCCAGTTCCGACAGGGGAAACACTGAAGCTTTCTTT.

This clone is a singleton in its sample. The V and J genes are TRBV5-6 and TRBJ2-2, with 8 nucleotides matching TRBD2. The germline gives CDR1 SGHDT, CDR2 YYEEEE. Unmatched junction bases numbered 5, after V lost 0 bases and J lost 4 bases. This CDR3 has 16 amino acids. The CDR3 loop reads CASSLARGVATGELFF. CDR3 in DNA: TGTGCCAGCAGCTTGGCGCGGGGGGTGGCCACCGGGGAGCTGTTTTTT.

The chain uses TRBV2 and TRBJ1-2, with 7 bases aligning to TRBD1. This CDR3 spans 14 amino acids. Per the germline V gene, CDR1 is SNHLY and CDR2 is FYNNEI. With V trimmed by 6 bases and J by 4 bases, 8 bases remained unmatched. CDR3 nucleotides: TGTGCCAGCAGAGACAGGGTTGAGGCCTATGGCTACACCTTC. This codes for CASRDRVEAYGYTF.

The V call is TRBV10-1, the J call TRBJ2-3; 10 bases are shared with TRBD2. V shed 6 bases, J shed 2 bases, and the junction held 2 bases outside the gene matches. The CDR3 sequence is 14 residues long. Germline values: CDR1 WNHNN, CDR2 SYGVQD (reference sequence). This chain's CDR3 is CASSSGGDTDTQYF. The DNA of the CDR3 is TGCGCCAGCAGCAGCGGGGGGGACACAGATACGCAGTATTTT.

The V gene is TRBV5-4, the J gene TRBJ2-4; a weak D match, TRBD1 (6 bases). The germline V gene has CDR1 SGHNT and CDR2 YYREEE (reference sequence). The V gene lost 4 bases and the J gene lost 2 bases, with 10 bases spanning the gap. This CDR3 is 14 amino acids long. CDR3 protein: CASSQTGSKNIQYF. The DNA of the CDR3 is TGTGCCAGCAGCCAGACAGGTTCCAAAAACATTCAGTACTTC.

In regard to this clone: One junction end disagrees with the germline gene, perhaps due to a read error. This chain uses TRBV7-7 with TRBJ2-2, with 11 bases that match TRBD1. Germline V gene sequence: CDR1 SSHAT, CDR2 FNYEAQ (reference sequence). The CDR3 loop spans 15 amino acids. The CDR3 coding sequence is TGTGCTAGCAGCTATGGGACAGGGGGACAAGGGGAGCTGTTTTTT. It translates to CASSYGTGGQGELFF.

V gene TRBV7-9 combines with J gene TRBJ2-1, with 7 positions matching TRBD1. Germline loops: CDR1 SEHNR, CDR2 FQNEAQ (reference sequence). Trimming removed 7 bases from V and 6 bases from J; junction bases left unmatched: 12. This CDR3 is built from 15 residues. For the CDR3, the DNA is TGTGCCAGCACCTTCCCGGGACAGTGGGGCAATGAGCAGTTCTTC. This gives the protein CASTFPGQWGNEQFF. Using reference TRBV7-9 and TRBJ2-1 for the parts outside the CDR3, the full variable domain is DTGVSQNPRHKITKRGQNVTFRCDPISEHNRLYWYRQTLGQGPEFLTYFQNEAQLEKSRLLSDRFSAERPKGSFSTLEIQRTEQGDSAMYLCASTFPGQWGNEQFFGPGTRLTVL.

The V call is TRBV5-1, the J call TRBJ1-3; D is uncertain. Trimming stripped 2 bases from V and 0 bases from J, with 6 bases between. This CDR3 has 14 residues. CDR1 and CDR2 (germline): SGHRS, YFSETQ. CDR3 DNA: TGCGCCAGCAGCTTAGAGTTCTCTGGAAACACCATATATTTT. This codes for CASSLEFSGNTIYF.

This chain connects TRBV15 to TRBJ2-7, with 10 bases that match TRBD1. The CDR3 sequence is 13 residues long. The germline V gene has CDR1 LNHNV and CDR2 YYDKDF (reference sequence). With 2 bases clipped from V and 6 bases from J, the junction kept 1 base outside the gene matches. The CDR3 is CATSRRTGGEQYF. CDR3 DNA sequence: TGTGCCACCAGCAGACGGACAGGGGGCGAGCAGTACTTC.

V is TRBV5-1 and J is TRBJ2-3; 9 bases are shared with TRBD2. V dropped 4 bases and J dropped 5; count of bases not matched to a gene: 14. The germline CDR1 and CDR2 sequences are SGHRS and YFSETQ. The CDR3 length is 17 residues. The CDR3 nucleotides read TGCGCCAGCAGCACCGTTGGCGGGAGGGCCGGGAGAGATACGCAGTATTTT. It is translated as CASSTVGGRAGRDTQYF.

CDR3 DNA sequence: TGCGCCAGCAGCTTGGAGGGCAGGGGGGCGAGTTGGGAGCAGTACTTC. It encodes CASSLEGRGASWEQYF. The chain combines TRBV5-1 with TRBJ2-7; a possible D gene is TRBD1 (7 bases). This CDR3 contains 16 residues. Germline loops: CDR1 SGHRS, CDR2 YFSETQ. The ends were cut back, 0 bases at V and 7 bases at J, with 20 bases in the middle. The variable domain in full, completed from reference TRBV5-1 and TRBJ2-7, reads KAGVTQTPRYLIKTRGQQVTLSCSPISGHRSVSWYQQTPGQGLQFLFEYFSETQRNKGNFPGRFSGRQFSNSRSEMNVSTLELGDSALYLCASSLEGRGASWEQYFGPGTRLTVT.

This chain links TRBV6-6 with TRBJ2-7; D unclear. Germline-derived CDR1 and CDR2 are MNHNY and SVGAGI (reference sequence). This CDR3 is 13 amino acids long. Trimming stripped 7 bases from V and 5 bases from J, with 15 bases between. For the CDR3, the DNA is TGTGCCAGCAAAACTTCCGGGCCCCACGAGCAGTACTTC. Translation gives CASKTSGPHEQYF.

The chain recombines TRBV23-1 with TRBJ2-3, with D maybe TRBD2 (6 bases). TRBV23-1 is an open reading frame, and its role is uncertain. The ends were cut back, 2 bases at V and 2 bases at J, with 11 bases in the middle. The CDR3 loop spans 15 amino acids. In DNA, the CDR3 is TGCGCCAGCAGTCAACCCCGACTAGTCACAGATACGCAGTATTTT. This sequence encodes CASSQPRLVTDTQYF.

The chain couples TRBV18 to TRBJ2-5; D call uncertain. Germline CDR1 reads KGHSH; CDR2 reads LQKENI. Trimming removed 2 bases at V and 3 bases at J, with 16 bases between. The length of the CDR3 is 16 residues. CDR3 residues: CASSPIGPMGKETQYF. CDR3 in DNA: TGTGCCAGCTCACCAATAGGGCCGATGGGTAAAGAGACCCAGTACTTC.

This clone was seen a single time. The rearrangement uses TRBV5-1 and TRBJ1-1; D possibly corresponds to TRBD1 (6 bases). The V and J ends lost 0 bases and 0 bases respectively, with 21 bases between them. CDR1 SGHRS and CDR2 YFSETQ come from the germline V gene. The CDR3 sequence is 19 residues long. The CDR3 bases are TGCGCCAGCAGCTTGGCCTACAGGGCAAGGGGGGACATGAACACTGAAGCTTTCTTT. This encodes CASSLAYRARGDMNTEAFF.

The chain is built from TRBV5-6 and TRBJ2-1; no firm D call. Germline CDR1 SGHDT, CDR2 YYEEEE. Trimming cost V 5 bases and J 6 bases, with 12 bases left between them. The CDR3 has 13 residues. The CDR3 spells CASRLIGSNEQFF. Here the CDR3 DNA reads TGTGCCAGCAGGCTCATAGGGTCCAATGAGCAGTTCTTC.

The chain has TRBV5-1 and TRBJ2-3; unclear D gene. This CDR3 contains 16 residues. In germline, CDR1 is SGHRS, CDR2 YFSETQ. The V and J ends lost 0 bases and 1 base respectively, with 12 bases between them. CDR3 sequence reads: CASSLVGRLGTDTQYF. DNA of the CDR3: TGCGCCAGCAGCTTGGTTGGGCGGCTTGGCACAGATACGCAGTATTTT.

CDR3 protein: CASSVGQGVYNEQFF. DNA of the CDR3: TGTGCCAGCAGTGTAGGACAGGGAGTCTACAATGAGCAGTTCTTC. V usage is TRBV2 and J usage is TRBJ2-1, with 8 bases that match TRBD1. V shed 4 bases, J shed 3 bases, and the junction held 5 bases outside the gene matches. The CDR3 sequence is 15 residues long. Germline lookup yields CDR1 SNHLY and CDR2 FYNNEI.